This T cell receptor (beta chain) was observed in a study of Ad26.COV2.S vaccination and SARS-CoV-2 variants. Treatment meaning: 15 to 20 received Ad26.COV2.S at low or high dose, single or two shots; 5 received placebo; per-sample allocation not given. The samples date from day 63 after the first vaccine or placebo injection. Looked up from germline, CDR1 is MDHEN and CDR2 is SYDVKM. V was clipped by 5 bases and J by 8 bases, with 18 bases between them. The CDR3 is made up of 14 amino acids. TCRdb's copy holds only in-frame clones and misses some; the assay was immunoSEQ multiplex PCR. The sample includes around 300,000 clones, roughly 90% of them seen just once.

This chain links TRBV28 with TRBJ1-1, with D possibly TRBD1 on 6 matching bases. The source material was peripheral blood, sampled in a trial of Ad26.COV2.S vaccine versus placebo. This sequence originates from a person aged 18 to 59 who received the Ad26.COV2.S COVID-19 vaccine or a placebo. The CDR3 DNA follows: TGTGCCAGCAGTCCAGGACAGCATGTGGTGGAAGCTTTCTTT. Its translation is CASSPGQHVVEAFF. The whole variable domain, remainder taken from reference TRBV28 and TRBJ1-1, is DVKVTQSSRYLVKRTGEKVFLECVQDMDHENMFWYRQDPGLGLRLIYFSYDVKMKEKGDIPEGYSVSREKKERFSLILESASTNQTSMYLCASSPGQHVVEAFFGQGTRLTVV.